Reported below is one T cell receptor (beta chain). These data are taken from a study of blood T cell repertoires in COVID-19. About the study: Sources were T cells, B-cell-depleted T cells, or PBMCs; the material itself was cDNA or gDNA.

The V gene's germline CDR1 is SGHRS and CDR2 YFSETQ. J gave up 7 bases and V 3 bases, and 7 bases lay outside the gene matches. The CDR3 spans 15 residues. Profiled with immunoSEQ multiplex PCR; TCRdb holds only in-frame clones, not every one. The repertoire holds 110,000 to 150,000 clones, with roughly 85% as singletons. The specimen was peripheral blood. The chain combines TRBV5-1 with TRBJ2-2; 9 bases are a match to TRBD1. This TCR was recovered from a man aged 50 or older with acute or convalescent COVID-19. CDR3 residues: CASSSWDRVSGELFF. CDR3 sequence (DNA): TGCGCCAGCAGCTCCTGGGACAGGGTGAGCGGGGAGCTGTTTTTT.